A single sample is the source of the 10 T cell receptor beta chains below, sequenced in a study of blood T cell repertoires in COVID-19. Clones were read by immunoSEQ multiplex PCR, and TCRdb kept only the in-frame ones, dropping some. Of about 90,000 clones in the sample, 86% were seen once. Specimen: peripheral blood. The receptors were sampled from an elderly man with acute or convalescent COVID-19.

This sequence joins TRBV9 and TRBJ1-3, with 8 bases identical to TRBD1. With V trimmed by 2 bases and J by 4 bases, 8 bases remained unmatched. This CDR3 contains 16 residues. From germline, CDR1 is SGDLS and CDR2 YYNGEE. CDR3 residues: CASSVSGQGTGNTIYF. The CDR3 DNA is TGTGCCAGCAGCGTTTCCGGACAGGGAACGGGAAACACCATATATTTT.

This chain uses TRBV7-2 with TRBJ2-7; 7 bases fit TRBD1. CDR1 and CDR2 (germline): SGHTA, FQGNSA. The CDR3 has 12 residues. V dropped 5 bases and J dropped 7; count of bases not matched to a gene: 5. In DNA, the CDR3 is TGTGCCAGCAGCAACCACAGGGGTGAGCAGTACTTC. This encodes CASSNHRGEQYF.

This clone has more than one count but fewer than ten. This rearrangement joins TRBV19 to TRBJ1-5; D call uncertain. The germline CDR1 and CDR2 sequences are LNHDA and SQIVND (reference sequence). This CDR3 region has 13 residues. V was shortened by 4 bases and J by 9 bases, with 13 bases between the two germline ends. In DNA form, the CDR3 reads TGTGCCAGTAGTACCGGAGGGCGCCGGCCCCAGCATTTT. It yields the protein CASSTGGRRPQHF.

This clone was found a few times. The identical CDR3 is also encoded by other nucleotide sequences in the sample. The chain employs TRBV4-1 and TRBJ2-1; D perhaps matches TRBD2 (5 bases). V lost 0 bases and J lost 10, with 13 bases in between. CDR1 is MGHRA and CDR2 is YSYEKL in the germline V gene. CDR3 length: 14 amino acids. The CDR3 region is CASSQDLRGWEQFF. CDR3 nucleotides: TGCGCCAGCAGCCAAGATCTTCGCGGGTGGGAGCAGTTCTTC.

The rearrangement joins TRBV2 to TRBJ2-1, with 9 positions matching TRBD2. CDR1 is SNHLY, CDR2 FYNNEI, per germline. V lost 8 bases, J lost 9 bases, and 11 bases stayed unmatched. The CDR3 loop spans 14 amino acids. CDR3 sequence (DNA): TGTGCCAGCGGGTTGGGACTAGCTGCTGGTGAGCAGTTCTTC. Protein sequence: CASGLGLAAGEQFF.

This clone has only one observation. V is TRBV20-1 and J is TRBJ1-2; a weak D match, TRBD1 (6 bases). The germline gives CDR1 DFQATT, CDR2 SNEGSKA (reference sequence). Trimming removed 3 bases at V and 6 bases at J, with 17 bases between. CDR3 length equals 14 residues. The CDR3 spells CSASPPGQGDGYTF. CDR3 DNA sequence: TGCAGTGCTAGTCCCCCGGGACAAGGAGATGGCTACACCTTC.

The chain is built from TRBV28 and TRBJ2-2, with D maybe TRBD1 (6 bases). Germline CDR1 and CDR2: MDHEN and SYDVKM. V lost 5 bases and J 0 bases, leaving 13 bases between the germline ends. This CDR3 has 16 amino acids. Written as DNA, the CDR3 is TGTGCCAGCAGTAGGGGGTGGGGTGCGAACACCGGGGAGCTGTTTTTT. This encodes CASSRGWGANTGELFF.

V and J are TRBV11-2 and TRBJ2-3; tentatively, D is TRBD1 (6 bases). Trimming cost V 5 bases and J 4 bases, with 19 bases left between them. The CDR3 covers 16 residues. Germline CDR1 is SGHAT and CDR2 is FQNNGV. CDR3 protein: CASSLLNIRGSDTQYF. The CDR3 DNA follows: TGTGCCAGCAGCCTCTTAAACATCAGGGGTTCAGATACGCAGTATTTT.

This clone turned up a few times. V gene TRBV27 combines with J gene TRBJ1-1; tentative D call: TRBD1 (5 bases). Per the germline V gene, CDR1 is MNHEY and CDR2 is SMNVEV (reference sequence). CDR3 length: 14 residues. V dropped 3 bases and J dropped 1 base, with 9 bases sitting between them. The CDR3 protein is CASSFQGWNTEAFF. The CDR3 DNA is TGTGCCAGCAGTTTTCAGGGCTGGAACACTGAAGCTTTCTTT.

The chain recombines TRBV11-2 with TRBJ2-7; the match to TRBD2 covers 8 bases. CDR1 is SGHAT and CDR2 is FQNNGV in the germline V gene. V lost 1 base and J lost 1; bases outside the gene matches: 6. The CDR3 sequence is 16 residues long. The CDR3 protein is CASSLGSGSRSYEQYF. In DNA, the CDR3 is TGTGCCAGCAGCTTAGGCAGCGGGAGTAGGTCCTACGAGCAGTACTTC.